This T cell receptor (beta chain) was recovered during a study of blood T cell repertoires in COVID-19. The overall study: Sources were T cells, B-cell-depleted T cells, or PBMCs; the material itself was cDNA or gDNA.

Germline V gene sequence: CDR1 MGHRA, CDR2 YSYEKL. There are 14 residues in the CDR3. Unmatched junction bases numbered 5, after V lost 6 bases and J lost 3 bases. Here immunoSEQ multiplex PCR was the method, and the copy in TCRdb shows in-frame clones only, minus some. The repertoire holds around 70,000 clones, with 86% as singletons. The rearrangement joins TRBV4-1 to TRBJ1-2; 9 positions agree with TRBD1. The sequence came from a man aged 25-45 years with acute or convalescent COVID-19. The material sequenced was peripheral blood. CDR3 coding DNA: TGCGCCAGCAGGCTCAGGACAGGGGACTATGGCTACACCTTC. Its protein is CASRLRTGDYGYTF.